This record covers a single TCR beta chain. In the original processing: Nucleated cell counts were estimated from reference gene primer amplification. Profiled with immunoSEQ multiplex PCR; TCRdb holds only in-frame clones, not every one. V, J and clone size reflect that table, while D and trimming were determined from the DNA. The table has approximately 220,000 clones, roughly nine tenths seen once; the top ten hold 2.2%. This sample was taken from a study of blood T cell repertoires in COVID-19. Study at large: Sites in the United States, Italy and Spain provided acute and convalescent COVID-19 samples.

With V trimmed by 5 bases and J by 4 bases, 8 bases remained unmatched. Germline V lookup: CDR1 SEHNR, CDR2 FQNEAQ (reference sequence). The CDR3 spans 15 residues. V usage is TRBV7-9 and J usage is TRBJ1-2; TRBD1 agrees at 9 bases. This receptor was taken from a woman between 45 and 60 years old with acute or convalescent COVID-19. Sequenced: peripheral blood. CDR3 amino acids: CASSGGTGTFYGYTF. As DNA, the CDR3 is TGTGCCAGCAGCGGCGGGACAGGGACGTTCTATGGCTACACCTTC.